The T cell receptor beta chain under discussion was sequenced for a study of identifying expanded T cells in peripheral blood. Study-level findings and limits: Technical replicates showed around 1.1 changed clones; two weeks 15 to 20; four weeks 19. Variance in clone template counts between roughly 2-week samples significantly increased with total template count across all healthy donors.

During the collection period, no donor immune events like infections were recorded. Only in-frame clones appear in the TCRdb table, and some are missing; sequencing was by immunoSEQ multiplex PCR. This sample carries 100,000 to 150,000 clones, around 88% of them seen once, and the ten largest clones take 8.4%. The CDR3 has 13 residues. The germline gives CDR1 MNHEY, CDR2 SVGAGI. V lost 2 bases and J 4 bases, leaving 8 bases between the germline ends. With regard to this clone: Its antigen is still unknown.

This sequence was found in a person aged 18 to 70 in good health. The chain combines TRBV6-5 with TRBJ2-5; D not certain. The sequenced sample consisted of blood. The CDR3 sequence is CASSYVAGETQYF. For the CDR3, the DNA is TGTGCCAGCAGTTACGTAGCAGGAGAGACCCAGTACTTC.